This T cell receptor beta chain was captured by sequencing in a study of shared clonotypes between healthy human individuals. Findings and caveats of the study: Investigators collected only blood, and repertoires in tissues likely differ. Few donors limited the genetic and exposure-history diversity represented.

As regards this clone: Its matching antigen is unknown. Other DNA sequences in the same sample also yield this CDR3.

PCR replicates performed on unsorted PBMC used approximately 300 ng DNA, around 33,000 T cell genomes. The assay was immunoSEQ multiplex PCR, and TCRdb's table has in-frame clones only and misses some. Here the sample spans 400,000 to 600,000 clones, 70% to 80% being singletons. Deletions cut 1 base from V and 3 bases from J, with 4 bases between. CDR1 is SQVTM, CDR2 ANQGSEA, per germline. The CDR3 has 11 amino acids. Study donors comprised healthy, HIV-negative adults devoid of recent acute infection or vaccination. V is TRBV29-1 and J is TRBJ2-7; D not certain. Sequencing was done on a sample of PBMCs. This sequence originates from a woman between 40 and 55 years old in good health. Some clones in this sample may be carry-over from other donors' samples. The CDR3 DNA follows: TGCAGCGTTGAAGGGAACTACGAGCAGTACTTC. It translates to CSVEGNYEQYF.